The 23 T cell receptor beta chains in this list originate from one sample, sequenced in a study of OX40 agonist ivuxolimab in advanced cancers. Method: immunoSEQ multiplex PCR; TCRdb's copy keeps in-frame clones and lacks some. The sample carries tens of thousands of clones, approximately 84% recorded once. The input for sequencing was CD4+ or CD8+ T cells sorted from blood, taken in a trial of the OX40 agonist ivuxolimab. These receptor sequences come from an adult with an advanced solid tumor such as melanoma, head and neck, liver or kidney cancer.

The chain combines TRBV7-6 with TRBJ2-2; TRBD1 matches 7 bases. Germline-derived CDR1 and CDR2 are SGHVS and FNYEAQ. The CDR3 is 14 amino acids. V dropped 1 base and J dropped 7; count of bases not matched to a gene: 3. The CDR3: CASSLEAGGGELFF. The CDR3 nucleotides read TGTGCCAGCAGCTTAGAGGCAGGGGGCGGGGAGCTGTTTTTT.

This chain uses TRBV6-5 with TRBJ2-7; D might be TRBD1 (6 bases). The V end was cut by 4 bases, the J end by 3 bases, with 7 bases between. The CDR3 totals 12 residues. From germline, CDR1 is MNHEY and CDR2 SVGAGI. The CDR3: CASSSDSYEQYF. The CDR3 DNA reads as TGTGCCAGCAGTTCGGACAGCTACGAGCAGTACTTC.

This chain joins TRBV5-4 and TRBJ2-7, with D perhaps TRBD1 (6 bases). V was pared by 4 bases and J by 2 bases, with 16 bases between. Per the germline V gene, CDR1 is SGHNT and CDR2 is YYREEE (reference sequence). The CDR3 spans 15 residues. The DNA of the CDR3 is TGTGCCAGCAGCCACTCCGGGACAAACCCCTACGAGCAGTACTTC. It encodes CASSHSGTNPYEQYF.

This chain uses TRBV7-9 with TRBJ1-5; D remains ambiguous. CDR1 and CDR2 (germline): SEHNR, FQNEAQ (reference sequence). This CDR3 is 14 amino acids long. The V end lost 6 bases, the J end lost 1 base, and 10 bases lay between the germline ends. In DNA form, the CDR3 reads TGTGCCAGCAGTTCCACGACAAGCAATCAGCCCCAGCATTTT. Encoded protein: CASSSTTSNQPQHF.

V and J are TRBV21-1 and TRBJ2-7; TRBD2 is the table's D call and was not checked against the DNA. TRBV21-1 represents a pseudogene. This CDR3 contains 13 residues. The DNA of the CDR3 is TGTGCCAGCAAGACGGGGGGGCGCTACGAGCAGTACGTC. Residues: CASKTGGRYEQYV.

J is TRBJ1-3 and V is TRBV4-2; a weak D match, TRBD1 (5 bases). The CDR3 length is 15 residues. The germline V gene has CDR1 LGHNA and CDR2 YNFKEQ. The V end lost 0 bases, the J end lost 0 bases, and 6 bases lay between the germline ends. In nucleotides, the CDR3 is TGTGCCAGCAGCCAAGACAGGGTCTCTGGAAACACCATATATTTT. Residues: CASSQDRVSGNTIYF.

The chain uses TRBV6-1 and TRBJ2-7; D possibly uses TRBD1 or TRBD2 (5 bases each). Looked up from germline, CDR1 is MNHNS and CDR2 is SASEGT. This CDR3 contains 15 residues. The germline V and J ends were trimmed by 5 bases and 0 bases, with 14 bases remaining between them. The CDR3 loop is CASSKGTWGSYEQYV. DNA of the CDR3: TGTGCCAGCAGTAAGGGGACGTGGGGCTCCTACGAGCAGTACGTC.

The rearrangement uses TRBV5-6 and TRBJ2-7; TRBD1 matches 9 bases. The CDR3 consists of 15 residues. Germline CDR1 reads SGHDT; CDR2 reads YYEEEE. J was trimmed by 3 bases and V by 1 base; bases with no gene match: 5. CDR3 bases: TGTGCCAGCAGCTTGCCAGGGACAGGGTACTACGAGCAGTACTTC. Its translation is CASSLPGTGYYEQYF.

J is TRBJ2-3 and V is TRBV10-3; D may be TRBD1 or TRBD2 (5 bases each). V lost 7 bases and J 0 bases, leaving 11 bases between the germline ends. Germline-derived CDR1 and CDR2 are ENHRY and SYGVKD. The CDR3 totals 14 residues. CDR3 coding DNA: TGTGCCATCAACGGGGACGGCAGCACAGATACGCAGTATTTT. Translated, it gives CAINGDGSTDTQYF.

The rearrangement links TRBV5-6 to TRBJ1-2; maybe TRBD1 (5 bases). The V and J ends lost 0 bases and 2 bases respectively, with 8 bases between them. The length of the CDR3 is 14 residues. Germline V CDR1 and CDR2: SGHDT, YYEEEE. CDR3 nucleotide sequence: TGTGCCAGCAGCTTGGTGCGGGGCAACTATGGCTACACCTTC. It yields the protein CASSLVRGNYGYTF.

V and J are TRBV18 and TRBJ1-2; 10 positions match TRBD1. V lost 3 bases, J lost 3 bases, and 4 bases stayed unmatched. Germline V gene lookup returns CDR1 KGHSH and CDR2 LQKENI. This CDR3 spans 15 amino acids. The CDR3 bases are TGTGCCAGCTCACCCGGACAGGGGGTCGACTATGGCTACACCTTC. Protein: CASSPGQGVDYGYTF. The complete variable domain, with remaining parts taken from reference TRBV18 and TRBJ1-2, reads NAGVMQNPRHLVRRRGQEARLRCSPMKGHSHVYWYRQLPEEGLKFMVYLQKENIIDESGMPKERFSAEFPKEGPSILRIQQVVRGDSAAYFCASSPGQGVDYGYTFGSGTRLTVV.

The V call is TRBV11-2, the J call TRBJ2-5, with D unclear. Between the trimmed V and J ends, which lost 1 base and 2 bases, there was a span of 8 bases. Germline V gene sequence: CDR1 SGHAT, CDR2 FQNNGV. The CDR3 spans 14 residues. CDR3 region: CASSLGAPQETQYF. The CDR3, as DNA: TGTGCCAGCAGCTTAGGAGCGCCTCAAGAGACCCAGTACTTC.

The chain couples TRBV19 to TRBJ1-3; D might be TRBD1 (5 bases). The CDR3 spans 16 residues. Trimming removed 1 base from V and 0 bases from J, with 10 bases in between. Germline V gene lookup returns CDR1 LNHDA and CDR2 SQIVND (reference sequence). The CDR3 region has the DNA TGTGCCAGTAGTATAGGCCAGGGACGCTCTGGAAACACCATATATTTT. It is translated as CASSIGQGRSGNTIYF.

This chain uses TRBV11-3 with TRBJ2-2; 9 bases map to TRBD1. J was trimmed by 6 bases and V by 5 bases; bases with no gene match: 7. Germline assignment: CDR1 SGHNT and CDR2 YENEEA. CDR3 length equals 15 residues. The chain's CDR3 is CASSNRDRDPGELFF. For the CDR3, the DNA is TGTGCCAGCAGCAACCGGGACAGGGACCCCGGGGAGCTGTTTTTT.

The chain joins TRBV30 to TRBJ1-4; 7 bases line up with TRBD1. Germline CDR1 and CDR2: GTSNPN and SVGIG (reference sequence). This CDR3 is built from 13 residues. V lost 5 bases to trimming and J lost 7 bases; unmatched junction nucleotides: 7. This CDR3 is CAWGGTVSEKLFF. As DNA, the CDR3 is TGTGCCTGGGGCGGGACAGTTTCTGAAAAACTGTTTTTT. The whole variable domain, filled in from reference TRBV30 and TRBJ1-4, reads SQTIHQWPATLVQPVGSPLSLECTVEGTSNPNLYWYRQAAGRGLQLLFYSVGIGQISSEVPQNLSASRPQDRQFILSSKKLLLSDSGFYLCAWGGTVSEKLFFGSGTQLSVL.

A note on this clone: The sample has other DNA sequences that encode this CDR3 too. V usage is TRBV7-3 and J usage is TRBJ2-3; D possibly corresponds to TRBD2 (5 bases). The V gene's germline CDR1 is SGHTA and CDR2 FQGTGA. V gave up 5 bases and J gave up 1 base, with 7 bases separating them. The CDR3 is 13 amino acids. The DNA of the CDR3 is TGTGCCAGCAGCAGCGGCGGCACAGATACGCAGTATTTT. It translates to CASSSGGTDTQYF.

The V and J genes are TRBV4-1 and TRBJ1-2, with D unclear. Germline V gene sequence: CDR1 MGHRA, CDR2 YSYEKL. V shed 3 bases and J shed 5 bases, with 10 bases lying between them. The CDR3 is 13 amino acids. This CDR3 reads CASSQTIRYGYTF. CDR3 nucleotides: TGCGCCAGCAGCCAGACTATTCGTTATGGCTACACCTTC.

The chain uses TRBV5-4 and TRBJ2-7; possibly TRBD2 for D (5 bases). In germline, CDR1 is SGHNT, CDR2 YYREEE (reference sequence). Trimming stripped 0 bases from V and 7 bases from J, with 11 bases between. The CDR3 consists of 13 residues. The CDR3 is CASSLAIRGEQYF. The CDR3 nucleotides read TGTGCCAGCAGCTTGGCGATTCGGGGAGAGCAGTACTTC.

The rearrangement links TRBV18 to TRBJ2-1; TRBD2 agrees at 8 bases. J was trimmed by 4 bases and V by 3 bases; bases with no gene match: 5. Germline loops: CDR1 KGHSH, CDR2 LQKENI. The CDR3 is made up of 15 amino acids. CDR3 residues: CASSPEAGEYNEQFF. Written as DNA, the CDR3 is TGTGCCAGCTCACCTGAAGCGGGGGAATACAATGAGCAGTTCTTC.

CDR3 amino acids: CASTPGQGMNTEAFF. CDR3 coding DNA: TGTGCCAGCACCCCGGGACAGGGTATGAACACTGAAGCTTTCTTT. This chain joins TRBV6-1 and TRBJ1-1; 9 nucleotides line up with TRBD1. With 7 bases clipped from V and 0 bases from J, the junction kept 6 bases outside the gene matches. The CDR3 consists of 15 residues. Germline-derived CDR1 and CDR2 are MNHNS and SASEGT.

The rearrangement uses TRBV28 and TRBJ2-5; D might be TRBD2 (5 bases). V was pared by 8 bases and J by 4 bases, with 17 bases between. The CDR3 runs 14 residues. Germline values: CDR1 MDHEN, CDR2 SYDVKM. The CDR3 spells CASLEGNRVETQYF. The CDR3 DNA is TGTGCCAGCCTCGAGGGCAATAGGGTAGAGACCCAGTACTTC. Filled out from reference TRBV28 and TRBJ2-5, the complete variable domain reads DVKVTQSSRYLVKRTGEKVFLECVQDMDHENMFWYRQDPGLGLRLIYFSYDVKMKEKGDIPEGYSVSREKKERFSLILESASTNQTSMYLCASLEGNRVETQYFGPGTRLLVL.

This chain joins TRBV29-1 and TRBJ2-5, with 12 nucleotides matching TRBD1. The CDR3 loop spans 15 amino acids. Unmatched junction bases numbered 9, after V lost 6 bases and J lost 4 bases. The germline V gene encodes CDR1 SQVTM and CDR2 ANQGSEA. CDR3 protein: CSVRDRGRGIETQYF. In nucleotides, the CDR3 is TGCAGCGTCCGGGACAGGGGGCGCGGTATAGAGACCCAGTACTTC.

The chain links TRBV28 to TRBJ2-7; D possibly corresponds to TRBD1 (5 bases). V lost 7 bases, J lost 4 bases, and 8 bases lay in between. The germline V gene encodes CDR1 MDHEN and CDR2 SYDVKM. The CDR3 consists of 11 residues. The CDR3 bases are TGTGCCAGCACAGGGCCATACGAGCAGTACGTC. Translation: CASTGPYEQYV.